Below, 22 T cell receptor beta chains from the same sample are listed, as sequenced in a study of T cells in Graves' hyperthyroidism and ophthalmopathy. From RNA transcripts, TCR beta CDR3 regions were amplified. During a first-round RT-PCR of the TCR CDR3, the HTBI primer set was used. TCRdb called the multiplex PCR reads again in MiXCR, with one record for every CDR3 protein. This sample has hundreds of thousands of distinct CDR3 sequences, with about 43% found just once. Sequenced sample: peripheral blood or thyroid tissue (not recorded which). These receptors all come from a woman younger than 35 with Graves' hyperthyroidism.

The DNA for the CDR3 is TGTGCCACCAGTGAAAAGGGGGACAGGTACACAGATACGCAGTATTTT. This translates into CATSEKGDRYTDTQYF. V gene TRBV24-1 combines with J gene TRBJ2-3; 8 bases are shared with TRBD1. Germline CDR1 KGHDR, CDR2 SFDVKD. V was pared by 4 bases and J by 2 bases, with 7 bases of the junction left unmatched. CDR3 length: 16 residues.

Points on this clonotype: It is unclear where the CDR3 begins or ends on the DNA, so no DNA is shown, and the CDR3 is as TCRdb lists it. V usage is TRBV7-9 and J usage is TRBJ1-2; the table gives TRBD1 as D, unverified against the DNA. Including both end residues, the CDR3 is 15 amino acids long. Germline CDR1 reads SEHNR; CDR2 reads FQNEAQ (reference sequence). The CDR3 loop is CATWGTGSSNYGYIF.

This clonotype occurred a few times. The chain couples TRBV7-3 to TRBJ2-7; 9 bases fit TRBD2. V trimming: 2 bases; J trimming: 3 bases; junction bases outside the gene matches: 5. Germline CDR1 and CDR2: SGHTA and FQGTGA. The CDR3 contains 15 residues. CDR3 in DNA: TGTGCCAGCAGCTTAGATCCTAGCGGGGTCTACGAGCAGTACTTC. Residues: CASSLDPSGVYEQYF.

The rearrangement joins TRBV10-3 to TRBJ2-5; TRBD1 matches 7 bases. The trim removed 10 bases at V and 5 bases at J, leaving 10 bases unmatched. CDR3 length equals 13 residues. CDR1 and CDR2 (germline): ENHRY, SYGVKD. CDR3 DNA: TGTGCCAGCAGAGACAGGGTAGGGGAGACCCAGTACTTC. Translation: CASRDRVGETQYF.

The chain employs TRBV2 and TRBJ2-7, with D possibly TRBD1 on 6 matching bases. The CDR3 is 14 residues long. The V end was cut by 2 bases, the J end by 6 bases, with 14 bases between. Germline assignment: CDR1 SNHLY and CDR2 FYNNEI. The chain's CDR3 is CASSEKPKGGEQYF. The CDR3 DNA reads as TGTGCCAGCAGTGAAAAACCCAAAGGGGGCGAGCAGTACTTC.

This clonotype showed up just a few times. This chain connects TRBV2 to TRBJ1-5, with D uncertain. V was shortened by 5 bases and J by 1 base, with 12 bases between the two germline ends. The CDR3 is 15 amino acids. Germline assignment: CDR1 SNHLY and CDR2 FYNNEI. For the CDR3, the DNA is TGTGCCAGCAGTTTGGAGAGTCCCAGCAATCAGCCCCAGCATTTT. Its translation: CASSLESPSNQPQHF.

This clonotype showed up just once. This chain uses TRBV2 with TRBJ1-6; a weak D match, TRBD1 (5 bases). The CDR3 covers 13 residues. The V gene's germline CDR1 is SNHLY and CDR2 FYNNEI. Trimming shortened V by 6 bases and J by 9 bases, and 12 bases separated the two germline ends. The CDR3 region is CASSAGTTSPLHF. For the CDR3, the DNA is TGTGCCAGCAGCGCTGGGACGACTTCACCCCTCCACTTT.

This clonotype was detected a few times. The chain is built from TRBV19 and TRBJ2-7; 14 bases are a match to TRBD2. Germline V gene data show CDR1 as LNHDA and CDR2 as SQIVND (reference sequence). V shed 5 bases and J 5 bases; nucleotides not matched to a gene: 5. There are 15 residues in the CDR3. In DNA form, the CDR3 reads TGTGCCAGTAGTTCCAGGACTAGCGGGAGGAACGAGCAGTACTTC. Its protein is CASSSRTSGRNEQYF.

This clonotype has a handful of counts. J is TRBJ1-1 and V is TRBV12-3 or TRBV12-4; D is uncertain. Trimming left V 4 bases short and J 5 bases short, with 11 bases between. This CDR3 contains 13 residues. The CDR3 loop is CASSYEKVTEAFF. CDR3 sequence (DNA): TGTGCCAGCAGTTACGAGAAGGTTACTGAAGCTTTCTTT.

The CDR3 loop is CASSRGFSGYTEAFF. Here the CDR3 DNA reads TGTGCCAGCAGCAGGGGGTTTTCCGGTTACACTGAAGCTTTCTTT. The V and J genes are TRBV7-9 and TRBJ1-1, with a tentative D call TRBD1 (6 bases). V was cut by 5 bases and J by 3 bases, with 16 bases left in between. Germline lookup yields CDR1 SEHNR and CDR2 FQNEAQ (reference sequence). This CDR3 spans 15 amino acids.

This chain joins TRBV9 and TRBJ1-6, with TRBD1 as a possible D gene (6 bases). The CDR3 covers 17 residues. V was cut by 4 bases and J by 10 bases, with 24 bases left in between. Per the germline V gene, CDR1 is SGDLS and CDR2 is YYNGEE. CDR3 loop: CASSNRQGGRSKSPLHF. The DNA of the CDR3 is TGTGCCAGCAGCAATCGGCAAGGGGGGAGGTCGAAGTCACCCCTCCACTTT.

The table lists this clonotype with a few counts. The V call is TRBV7-9, the J call TRBJ2-5, with 11 bases fitting TRBD2. V lost 5 bases and J lost 4; bases outside the gene matches: 9. The CDR3 consists of 16 residues. CDR1 SEHNR and CDR2 FQNEAQ come from the germline V gene (reference sequence). The CDR3 coding sequence is TGTGCCAGCAGCCCGGGACTAGCGGCTGCCGCAGAGACCCAGTACTTC. As protein: CASSPGLAAAAETQYF.

Ten or more counts support this clonotype. The chain links TRBV7-9 to TRBJ1-2; 7 bases agree with TRBD1. V shed 4 bases, J shed 5 bases, and the junction held 7 bases outside the gene matches. Germline CDR1 SEHNR, CDR2 FQNEAQ (reference sequence). CDR3 length: 14 amino acids. For the CDR3, the DNA is TGTGCCAGCAGCTCCCAGACAGGGTGGTATGGCTACACCTTC. The encoded protein is CASSSQTGWYGYTF. The variable domain in full, with the rest retrieved from reference TRBV7-9 and TRBJ1-2, is DTGVSQNPRHKITKRGQNVTFRCDPISEHNRLYWYRQTLGQGPEFLTYFQNEAQLEKSRLLSDRFSAERPKGSFSTLEIQRTEQGDSAMYLCASSSQTGWYGYTFGSGTRLTVV.

V and J are TRBV27 and TRBJ1-2; D is ambiguous. CDR3 length: 13 amino acids. The V end was cut by 5 bases, the J end by 4 bases, with 11 bases between. Germline CDR1 MNHEY, CDR2 SMNVEV (reference sequence). The CDR3 DNA reads as TGTGCCAGCAGTGCCCGACGAGTCTATGGCTACACCTTC. The encoded protein is CASSARRVYGYTF.

About this clonotype itself: Possible read error: a much larger clone is one base away. The chain is built from TRBV7-2 and TRBJ1-2, with a tentative D call TRBD1 (5 bases). V shed 5 bases and J shed 4 bases, with 14 bases lying between them. Germline V CDR1 and CDR2: SGHTA, FQGNSA. This CDR3 has 14 residues. CDR3 region: CTSSPGTEFYGYTF. In DNA, the CDR3 is TGTACCAGCAGCCCGGGGACGGAGTTCTATGGCTACACCTTC. The full variable domain, with the rest looked up from reference TRBV7-2 and TRBJ1-2, is GAGVSQSPSNKVTEKGKDVELRCDPISGHTALYWYRQSLGQGLEFLIYFQGNSAPDKSGLPSDRFSAERTGGSVSTLTIQRTQQEDSAVYLCTSSPGTEFYGYTFGSGTRLTVV.

This chain uses TRBV2 with TRBJ1-5, with 10 nucleotides matching TRBD1. CDR3 length: 13 amino acids. CDR1 is SNHLY, CDR2 FYNNEI, per germline. V trimming: 11 bases; J trimming: 5 bases; junction bases outside the gene matches: 6. The CDR3 reads CAVRQGADQPQHF. The CDR3 DNA sequence: TGTGCCGTCCGACAGGGGGCTGATCAGCCCCAGCATTTT.

The V gene is TRBV10-3, the J gene TRBJ1-6; TRBD1 might be the D (6 bases). V lost 4 bases to trimming and J lost 5 bases, with 9 bases between them. Germline V CDR1 and CDR2: ENHRY, SYGVKD. The CDR3 runs to 14 residues. CDR3 residues: CAISVTGNNSPLHF. CDR3 DNA sequence: TGTGCCATCAGTGTTACAGGGAATAATTCACCCCTCCACTTT.

In its sample, this clonotype was seen a few times. The chain employs TRBV7-9 and TRBJ2-7; TRBD2 matches at 8 bases. The CDR3 has 16 residues. J gave up 4 bases and V 5 bases, and 13 bases lay outside the gene matches. Germline lookup yields CDR1 SEHNR and CDR2 FQNEAQ (reference sequence). The CDR3 region is CASSRGLPGGGYEQYF. In nucleotides, the CDR3 is TGTGCCAGCAGCCGTGGACTACCGGGAGGGGGGTACGAGCAGTACTTC.

The chain has TRBV20-1 and TRBJ1-1, with 8 bases that match TRBD1. In germline, CDR1 is DFQATT, CDR2 SNEGSKA (reference sequence). The CDR3 consists of 14 residues. V lost 2 bases and J lost 4; bases outside the gene matches: 6. The chain's CDR3 is CSARPGQVRTEAFF. CDR3 nucleotide sequence: TGCAGTGCTAGACCGGGACAGGTACGCACTGAAGCTTTCTTT.

Many counts were recorded for this clonotype. This chain joins TRBV29-1 and TRBJ2-7, with 9 positions matching TRBD2. Per germline, CDR1 SQVTM and CDR2 ANQGSEA. Losses at the gene ends were 4 bases for V and 4 bases for J; bases not matched to a gene: 8. The CDR3 extends over 14 amino acids. DNA of the CDR3: TGCAGCGTTGGGGGGCGGGAGGGCCGGTACGAGCAGTACTTC. Encoded protein: CSVGGREGRYEQYF.

The chain couples TRBV7-6 to TRBJ2-2; D may be TRBD2 (5 bases). Per the germline V gene, CDR1 is SGHVS and CDR2 is FNYEAQ. This CDR3 has 11 amino acids. CDR3 protein: CGGGLTGELFF. CDR3 coding DNA: TGTGGCGGCGGGCTCACCGGGGAGCTGTTTTTT.

This clonotype was observed a handful of times. DNA for the CDR3: TGTGCCAGCAGCGCAGACGGGGCCTCCTACGAGCAGTACTTC. This encodes CASSADGASYEQYF. This rearrangement joins TRBV7-9 to TRBJ2-7; D is tentatively TRBD1 or TRBD2 (5 bases each). CDR3 size: 14 residues. V was clipped by 5 bases and J by 0 bases, with 11 bases between them. Germline CDR1 SEHNR, CDR2 FQNEAQ (reference sequence).